This T cell receptor (delta chain) came from a study of γδ T cells in repeated Plasmodium falciparum infection. Whole-study context: Malian repertoires were sampled cross-sectionally without transmission and longitudinally through febrile malaria.

This clone has at least ten counts. What it binds is unknown. The mismatch at residue 15 between this DNA's translation and the TCRdb protein of a much larger clone likely reflects a read error; the protein shown is translated from the DNA. TCRdb made new clone calls on the multiplex PCR reads using CATT. The sample has 50,000 or so delta-chain clones, about 1.6% seen once. Findings of the study overall: Over time and infection, Vgamma9/Vdelta2+ repertoires remained highly stable and polyclonal.

Bulk repertoires came from Vgamma9/Vdelta2+ or Vdelta2-negative gammadelta T cells flow-sorted from PBMC. Germline loops: CDR1 GEAIGNYY, CDR2 EKD. The CDR3 spans 17 residues. Sequencing was done on a sample of gamma-delta T cells from blood. This chain connects TRDV2 to TRDJ1; 9 positions match TRDD3. This TCR was sampled from a pool of human donors (malaria-infected and uninfected, not separated). As DNA, the CDR3 is TGTGCCTGTGACCCATCACGCACGGGGGGATACCCCGATAAACCCATCTTT. Residues: CACDPSRTGGYPDKPIF.